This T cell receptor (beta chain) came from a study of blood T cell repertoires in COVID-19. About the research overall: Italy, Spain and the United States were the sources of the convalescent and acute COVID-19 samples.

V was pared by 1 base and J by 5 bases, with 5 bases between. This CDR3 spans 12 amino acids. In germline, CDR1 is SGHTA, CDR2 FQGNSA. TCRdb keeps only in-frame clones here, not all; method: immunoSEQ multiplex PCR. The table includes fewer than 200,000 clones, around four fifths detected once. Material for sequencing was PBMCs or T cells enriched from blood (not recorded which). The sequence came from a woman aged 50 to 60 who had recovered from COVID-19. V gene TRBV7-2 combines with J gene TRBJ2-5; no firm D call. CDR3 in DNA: TGTGCCAGCAGCTTAGTTCGGGAGACCCAGTACTTC. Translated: CASSLVRETQYF.